This TCR beta chain is drawn from a study of radiation and T cells in renal cell carcinoma. Findings of the study overall: In blood, top tumor clones expanded by 2 weeks, shrinking by 4.

About this clone: Its antigen remains unidentified.

The time point is: baseline pretreatment blood. Sample treatment: 15 Gy SBRT to primary tumor, nephrectomy 4 weeks later. Clear cell pathology was present in this patient's renal cell carcinoma. The germline gives CDR1 SGHVS, CDR2 FQNEAQ. The germline V and J ends were trimmed by 4 bases and 3 bases, with 4 bases remaining between them. This CDR3 region has 12 residues. Generated by immunoSEQ multiplex PCR, the TCRdb table keeps only in-frame clones and is missing some. The data contain about 95,000 clones, 80% to 90% of them singletons. The source of this sequence is a middle-aged man with renal cell carcinoma. The chain joins TRBV7-8 to TRBJ1-5; D remains ambiguous. This specimen was blood, taken from a patient whose treatment included radiotherapy and nephrectomy. The CDR3 spells CASSSYNQPQHF. DNA for the CDR3: TGTGCCAGCAGCTCCTACAATCAGCCCCAGCATTTT.